Listed below are T cell receptor beta chains from one sample, sequenced in a study of shared clonotypes between healthy human individuals. Sequencing used immunoSEQ multiplex PCR; TCRdb keeps in-frame clones, though not all of them. The repertoire holds roughly 1,100,000 clones, with around 74% as singletons. The sequenced sample consisted of memory CD4+ T cells sorted from blood. These receptor sequences come from a young man in good health. CDR3s include the opening cysteine and the closing phenylalanine or tryptophan. The D gene is left open where the match is weak. Size is stated for part of the rows, as once, few or many counts, or as a class when the clone is expanded.

clone_size | d_call | j_call | v_call | cdr3_aa | cdr3_nt
once | . | TRBJ1-1 | TRBV28 | CASSSRGTEAFF | TGTGCCAGCAGTTCACGGGGGACTGAAGCTTTCTTT
few | . | TRBJ2-6 | TRBV5-1 | CASEPQGFGANVLTF | TGCGCCAGCGAGCCCCAGGGATTTGGGGCCAACGTCCTGACTTTC
. | TRBD1 | TRBJ1-1 | TRBV5-1 | CASSLEQGWDTEAFF | TGCGCCAGCAGCTTGGAACAGGGGTGGGACACTGAAGCTTTCTTT
. | . | TRBJ2-7 | TRBV2 | CASSQEKGEQYF | TGTGCCAGCAGCCAAGAAAAAGGCGAGCAGTACTTC
few | . | TRBJ1-6 | TRBV18 | CASSPQGVGSPLHF | TGTGCCAGCTCACCACAGGGGGTTGGATCACCCCTCCACTTT
. | . | TRBJ2-1 | TRBV5-6 | CASSLAGPWANEQFF | TGTGCCAGCAGCTTGGCGGGACCCTGGGCCAATGAGCAGTTCTTC
. | . | TRBJ1-1 | TRBV18 | CASSPIGANTEAFF | TGTGCCAGCTCACCAATCGGGGCGAACACTGAAGCTTTCTTT
. | TRBD1 | TRBJ2-7 | TRBV5-1 | CASSPSQGAEGEQYF | TGCGCCAGCAGCCCTTCACAGGGGGCTGAAGGCGAGCAGTACTTC
. | . | TRBJ2-7 | TRBV4-3 | CASSQDRASLYEQYF | TGCGCCAGCAGCCAAGACAGGGCCAGCCTGTACGAGCAGTACTTC
. | . | TRBJ2-4 | TRBV6-5 | CASRRAAAKNIQYF | TGTGCCAGCAGACGTGCGGCGGCCAAAAACATTCAGTACTTC
few | . | TRBJ2-7 | TRBV5-5 | CASSSGQSYEQYF | TGTGCCAGCAGCTCCGGACAATCCTACGAGCAGTACTTC
once | . | TRBJ1-1 | TRBV7-9 | CASRHTAPNTEAFF | TGTGCCAGCAGGCACACCGCACCGAACACTGAAGCTTTCTTT
once | . | TRBJ2-7 | TRBV18 | CASSPERPAYEQYF | TGTGCCAGCTCACCGGAAAGGCCCGCGTACGAGCAGTACTTC
. | TRBD1 | TRBJ1-2 | TRBV6-6 | CASSYRDSFYGYTF | TGTGCCAGCAGTTATCGGGACAGCTTCTATGGCTACACCTTC
. | TRBD2 | TRBJ2-5 | TRBV7-6 | CASSLISAGGPKETQYF | TGTGCCAGCAGCTTAATTTCGGCGGGGGGGCCGAAGGAGACCCAGTACTTC
. | TRBD2 | TRBJ2-1 | TRBV5-1 | CASSWEGSGEQFF | TGCGCCAGCAGCTGGGAGGGTAGCGGTGAGCAGTTCTTC
. | . | TRBJ1-1 | TRBV10-3 | CAISEVVGGTEAFF | TGTGCCATCAGTGAGGTAGTGGGGGGGACTGAAGCTTTCTTT
. | . | TRBJ2-5 | TRBV5-1 | CASSPRGRIQETQYF | TGCGCCAGCAGCCCCCGGGGGCGAATTCAAGAGACCCAGTACTTC
many | TRBD1 | TRBJ1-2 | TRBV6-4 | CATPDRAGGYTF | TGTGCCACCCCGGACAGGGCGGGCGGCTACACCTTC
. | . | TRBJ1-1 | TRBV30 | CAWSVGPPRNTEAFF | TGTGCCTGGAGTGTAGGACCGCCGAGGAACACTGAAGCTTTCTTT
. | TRBD1 | TRBJ2-7 | TRBV5-1 | CASSLQGAGSYEQYF | TGCGCCAGCAGCTTACAGGGGGCGGGGAGCTACGAGCAGTACTTC
few | . | TRBJ1-2 | TRBV9 | CASSVGSPDSRDNYGYTF | TGTGCCAGCAGCGTAGGGTCCCCCGATTCGCGGGATAACTATGGCTACACCTTC
. | . | TRBJ1-2 | TRBV29-1 | CSVGRGALGGYTF | TGCAGCGTTGGTAGGGGGGCTTTAGGTGGCTACACCTTC
. | . | TRBJ1-1 | TRBV30 | CAWSLGVTEAFF | TGTGCCTGGAGTCTAGGGGTCACTGAAGCTTTCTTT
. | . | TRBJ2-7 | TRBV11-2 | CASSLGGKEQYF | TGTGCCAGCAGCTTAGGCGGGAAGGAGCAGTACTTC
. | . | TRBJ2-7 | TRBV4-1 | CASSQERAGAYEQYF | TGCGCCAGCAGCCAAGAAAGGGCTGGGGCCTACGAGCAGTACTTC
few | TRBD2 | TRBJ2-7 | TRBV7-8 | CASSSRAGGDQQYF | TGTGCCAGCAGCTCCCGCGCGGGAGGGGATCAGCAGTACTTC
. | . | TRBJ1-1 | TRBV5-6 | CASSRGSGTEAFF | TGTGCCAGCAGCAGGGGTAGCGGCACTGAAGCTTTCTTT
. | TRBD2 | TRBJ2-5 | TRBV7-2 | CASSSLAGGRETQYF | TGTGCCAGCAGTTCCCTAGCGGGAGGACGAGAGACCCAGTACTTC
many | TRBD1 | TRBJ1-6 | TRBV6-5 | CASRPPGGNSPLHF | TGTGCCAGCAGGCCCCCAGGGGGGAATTCACCCCTCCACTTT
. | TRBD2 | TRBJ2-7 | TRBV7-8 | CASSFGGGSREQYF | TGTGCCAGCAGCTTCGGCGGCGGGAGTCGCGAGCAGTACTTC
. | . | TRBJ1-1 | TRBV6-1 | CASSDGVWVEAFF | TGTGCCAGCAGTGACGGGGTGTGGGTAGAAGCTTTCTTT
. | . | TRBJ2-7 | TRBV10-2 | CASKVGPSYEQYF | TGCGCCAGCAAGGTGGGACCCTCCTACGAGCAGTACTTC
once | . | TRBJ2-1 | TRBV9 | CASSVGGTGSYNEQFF | TGTGCCAGCAGCGTAGGGGGTACAGGATCCTACAATGAGCAGTTCTTC
. | . | TRBJ1-1 | TRBV15 | CATSRGRVTEAFF | TGTGCCACCAGCAGAGGACGGGTAACTGAAGCTTTCTTT
many | . | TRBJ1-4 | TRBV7-9 | CASSSGLINEKLFF | TGTGCCAGCAGCTCCGGACTGATTAATGAAAAACTGTTTTTT
few | TRBD2 | TRBJ2-1 | TRBV11-2 | CASSRGLAGFNEQFF | TGTGCCAGCAGCCGCGGACTAGCGGGATTCAATGAGCAGTTCTTC
once | . | TRBJ2-3 | TRBV7-3 | CASSETGSSTDTQYF | TGTGCCAGCAGTGAAACTGGGTCTAGCACAGATACGCAGTATTTT
. | TRBD1 | TRBJ1-5 | TRBV18 | CASSPGTANQPQHF | TGTGCCAGCTCACCAGGGACAGCTAATCAGCCCCAGCATTTT
. | . | TRBJ2-2 | TRBV5-1 | CASSPTGSTNTGELFF | TGCGCCAGCAGCCCCACAGGGTCGACGAACACCGGGGAGCTGTTTTTT
. | . | TRBJ1-5 | TRBV30 | CAWSVGRGANQPQHF | TGTGCCTGGAGTGTAGGCCGGGGGGCCAATCAGCCCCAGCATTTT